This TCR beta chain appears in the sequencing data of a study of PD-L1 blockade in urothelial cancer. Points from the study as a whole: Better survival was predicted when blood TCR clonality before treatment fell below the median.

TCR analog templates of synthetic origin were spiked into each PCR. Clones were read by immunoSEQ multiplex PCR, and TCRdb kept only the in-frame ones, dropping some. Counted here are some 97,000 clones, 91% occurring once; the ten biggest clones make up 0.7% to 0.95%. Concerning this clone: Antigen: not known.

Between the trimmed V and J ends, which lost 4 bases and 2 bases, there was a span of 9 bases. The CDR3 is 14 residues long. CDR1 and CDR2 (germline): SGHNT, YYREEE (reference sequence). This material consisted of PBMCs, taken around atezolizumab (anti-PD-L1) treatment. The J gene is TRBJ2-2, the V gene TRBV5-4, with D tentatively TRBD2 (6 bases). The TCR originated in an elderly woman with urothelial cancer. The CDR3 loop is CASSRDFNTGELFF. The CDR3 DNA sequence: TGTGCCAGCAGCCGGGACTTTAACACCGGGGAGCTGTTTTTT.